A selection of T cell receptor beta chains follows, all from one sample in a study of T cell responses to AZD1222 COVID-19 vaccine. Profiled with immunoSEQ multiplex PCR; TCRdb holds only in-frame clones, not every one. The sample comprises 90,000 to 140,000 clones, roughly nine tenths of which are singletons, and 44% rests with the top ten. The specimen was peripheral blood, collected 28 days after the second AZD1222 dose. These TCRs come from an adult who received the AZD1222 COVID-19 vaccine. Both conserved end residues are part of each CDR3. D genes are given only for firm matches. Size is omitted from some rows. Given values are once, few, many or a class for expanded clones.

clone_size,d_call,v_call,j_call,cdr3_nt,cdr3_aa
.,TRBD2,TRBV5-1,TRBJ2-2,TGCGCCAGCAGCTTGTCTAGCGGGAGAACCGGGGAGCTGTTTTTT,CASSLSSGRTGELFF
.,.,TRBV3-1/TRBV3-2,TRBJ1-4,TGTGCCAGCAGCACTAGGGGTGAAAAACTGTTTTTT,CASSTRGEKLFF
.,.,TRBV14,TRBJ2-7,TGTGCCAGCAGCCCCCAGGGGTCCCGCTTCTACGAGCAGTACTTC,CASSPQGSRFYEQYF
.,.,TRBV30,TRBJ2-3,TGTGCCTGGACCCCTGTAAAGGGGGGCGATACGCAGTATTTT,CAWTPVKGGDTQYF
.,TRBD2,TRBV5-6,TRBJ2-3,TGTGCCAGCAGAGCCCGCGGGAGGACAGATACGCAGTATTTT,CASRARGRTDTQYF
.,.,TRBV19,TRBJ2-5,TGTGCCAGTAGCAGGGGTGGGGAGACCCAGTACTTC,CASSRGGETQYF
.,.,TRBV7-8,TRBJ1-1,TGTGCCAGCATCCCGTTGGCTTTGGGGAACACTGAAGCTTTCTTT,CASIPLALGNTEAFF
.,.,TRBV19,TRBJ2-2,TGTGCCAGTACAGTCGGAATAACAACGAACACCGGGGAGCTGTTTTTT,CASTVGITTNTGELFF
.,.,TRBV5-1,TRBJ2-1,TGCGCCAGCAGCTTGGCCTCCTCCTACAATGAGCAGTTCTTC,CASSLASSYNEQFF
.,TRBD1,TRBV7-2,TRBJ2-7,TGTGCCAGCAGCCCCCGCCCGGGACAGGGCAACGAGCAGTACTTC,CASSPRPGQGNEQYF
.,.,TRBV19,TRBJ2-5,TGTGCCAGTAGTATAGGAGTGGGAGGCGAAGAGACCCAGTACTTC,CASSIGVGGEETQYF
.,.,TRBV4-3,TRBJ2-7,TGCGCCAGCAGCCAAGTACGTCAGACCGAGCAGTACTTC,CASSQVRQTEQYF
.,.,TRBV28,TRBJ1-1,TGTGCCAGCAGTCGGACGGCGCAGAACACTGAAGCTTTCTTT,CASSRTAQNTEAFF
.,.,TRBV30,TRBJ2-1,TGTGCCTGGAGTAGGGGTAGCGGAACACAATCCTACAATGAGCAGTTCTTC,CAWSRGSGTQSYNEQFF
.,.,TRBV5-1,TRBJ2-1,TGCGCCAGCAGCTTGCAGAGCTCCTACAATGAGCAGTTCTTC,CASSLQSSYNEQFF
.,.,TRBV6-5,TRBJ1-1,TGTGCCAGCAGCCCAGCCGGGGGGAACACTGAAGCTTTCTTT,CASSPAGGNTEAFF
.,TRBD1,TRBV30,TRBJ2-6,TGTGCCTGGAGTGGCGGGACAGGGGGCACTGGGGCCAACGTCCTGACTTTC,CAWSGGTGGTGANVLTF
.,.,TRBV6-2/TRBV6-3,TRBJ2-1,TGTGCCAGCAGTCCGACCCGGGGAGCCCTAGGTGGGACTGAGCAGTTCTTC,CASSPTRGALGGTEQFF
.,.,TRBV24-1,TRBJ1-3,TGTGCCACCAGTGACCCAACCCTTGGGGGAAACACCATATATTTT,CATSDPTLGGNTIYF
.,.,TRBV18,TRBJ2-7,TGTGCCAGCTCCGAACTCAGTTCGTCCCACGAGCAGTACTTC,CASSELSSSHEQYF
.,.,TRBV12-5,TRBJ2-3,TGTGCTAGTGGTTTGTCCGGGTCCGCGGGTACGCAGTATTTT,CASGLSGSAGTQYF
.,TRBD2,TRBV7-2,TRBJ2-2,TGTGCCAGCAGCGCCACTAGCGGGGGATACACCGGGGAGCTGTTTTTT,CASSATSGGYTGELFF
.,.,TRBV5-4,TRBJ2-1,TGTGCCAGCAGCTTGGGTGGGAGCTCCTACAATGAGCAGTTCTTC,CASSLGGSSYNEQFF
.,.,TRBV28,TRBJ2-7,TGTGCCAGCAGCCAGGGGTCCTACGAGCAGTACTTC,CASSQGSYEQYF
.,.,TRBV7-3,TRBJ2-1,TGTGCCAGCAGCTTAAGCGGGAAAGTGCAGTTCTTC,CASSLSGKVQFF
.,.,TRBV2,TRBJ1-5,TGTGCCAGCAGAAGACACCGGCAGCCCCAGCATTTT,CASRRHRQPQHF
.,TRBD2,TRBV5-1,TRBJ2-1,TGCGCCAGCAGTTTAGCGGGAGGAACCTACAATGAGCAGTTCTTC,CASSLAGGTYNEQFF
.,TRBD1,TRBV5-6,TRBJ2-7,TGTGCCAGCAGCTTCCGGACAGGCGGCTCCTACGAGCAGTACTTC,CASSFRTGGSYEQYF
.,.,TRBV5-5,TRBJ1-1,TGTGCCAGCAGCTTGTGGGATGCGGTAGCTTTCTTT,CASSLWDAVAFF
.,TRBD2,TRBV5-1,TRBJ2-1,TGCGCCAGCAGCCTGACTAGCGGGTTCAATGAGCAGTTCTTC,CASSLTSGFNEQFF
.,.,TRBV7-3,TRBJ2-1,TGTGCCAGCAGCTCCTCGCCCGGAATAGCATACAATGAGCAGTTCTTC,CASSSSPGIAYNEQFF
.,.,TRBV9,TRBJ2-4,TGTGCCAGCAGCGTAGGACAGGCCAACATTCAGTACTTC,CASSVGQANIQYF
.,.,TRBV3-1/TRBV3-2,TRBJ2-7,TGTGCCAGCAGCCAAACGGGGGACGAGCAGTACTTC,CASSQTGDEQYF
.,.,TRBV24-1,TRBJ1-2,TGTGCCACCAGTGATTTGCGCCAGGGATCGGGGTTCCATGGCTACACCTTC,CATSDLRQGSGFHGYTF
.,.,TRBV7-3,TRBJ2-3,TGTGCCAGCAGCTTAAGCGGTCCCGATGTGCAGTATTTT,CASSLSGPDVQYF
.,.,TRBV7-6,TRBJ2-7,TGTGCCAGCAGCTTACAAGGGCCCCCGAGTTACGAGCAGTACTTC,CASSLQGPPSYEQYF
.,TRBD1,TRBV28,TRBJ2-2,TGTGCCAGCAGTACAGGGGGCGGTGGGCACACCGGGGAGCTGTTTTTT,CASSTGGGGHTGELFF
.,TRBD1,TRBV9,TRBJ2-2,TGTGCCAGCAGCGTAACAGGGGTCGGGGAGCTGTTTTTT,CASSVTGVGELFF
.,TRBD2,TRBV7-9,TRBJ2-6,TGTGCCAGCAGCCCCCGCGGGGGTGCTGGGGCCAACGTCCTGACTTTC,CASSPRGGAGANVLTF
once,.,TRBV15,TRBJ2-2,TGTGCCACCAGCAGAGGGGAAGGGGTTGCCGGGGAGCTGTTTTTT,CATSRGEGVAGELFF
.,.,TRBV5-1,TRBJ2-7,TGCGCCAGCAGCGTAGGTAGCACCTACGAGCAGTACTTC,CASSVGSTYEQYF
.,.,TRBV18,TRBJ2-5,TGTGCCAGCTCAGGGGGTCTACAAGAGACCCAGTACTTC,CASSGGLQETQYF
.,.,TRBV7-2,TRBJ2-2,TGTGCCAGCAGCTTGGCCCTCTACGGGGAGCTGTTTTTT,CASSLALYGELFF
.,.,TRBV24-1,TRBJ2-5,TGTGCCACCAGTGATTCGGGCCGAGAGACCCAGTACTTC,CATSDSGRETQYF
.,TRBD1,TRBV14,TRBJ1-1,TGTGCCAGCATCGGACAGGGATCCACTGAAGCTTTCTTT,CASIGQGSTEAFF
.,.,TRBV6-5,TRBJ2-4,TGTGCCAGCACCGTTCGGGGCTGGGACAAAAACATTCAGTACTTC,CASTVRGWDKNIQYF
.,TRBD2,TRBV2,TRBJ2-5,TGTGCCAGCAGTGTCTTGCGGGAGCAAGAGACCCAGTACTTC,CASSVLREQETQYF
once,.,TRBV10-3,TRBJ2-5,TGTGCCATCAGTGAAAGTTTATGGGAGACCCAGTACTTC,CAISESLWETQYF
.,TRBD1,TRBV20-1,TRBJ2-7,TGCAGTGTTGGACAGGGGTGGGAGCAGTACTTC,CSVGQGWEQYF
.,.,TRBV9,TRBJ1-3,TGTGCCAGCAGGGGAGGTGGAAACACCATATATTTT,CASRGGGNTIYF
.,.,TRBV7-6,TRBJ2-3,TGTGCCAGCAGCTCGAGGGGGGCTACCTATGATAGCACAGATACGCAGTATTTT,CASSSRGATYDSTDTQYF
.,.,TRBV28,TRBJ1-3,TGTGCCAGCAGTTCCTGGAGGGAGGTGAACTCTGGAAACACCATATATTTT,CASSSWREVNSGNTIYF
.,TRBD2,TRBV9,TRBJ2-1,TGTGCCAGCAGCGTAGGGTCCTGGAGGGAGCGGGAGCCCTACAATGAGCAGTTCTTC,CASSVGSWREREPYNEQFF
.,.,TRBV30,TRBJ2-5,TGTGCCTGGAGTGGAGAGGGTAGGGGGACCCAGTACTTC,CAWSGEGRGTQYF
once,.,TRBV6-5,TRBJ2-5,TGTGCCAGCTCCCCGGAGCGCTGGGAGACCCAGTACTTC,CASSPERWETQYF